This T cell receptor beta chain was captured in a study of T cell responses to AZD1222 COVID-19 vaccine (dated by TCRdb to about 2021). In the study overall: AZD1222 recipients whose second dose came at about 4 weeks and those whose second dose came at about 12 weeks were combined into one group, since spike-specific TCR depth and breadth did not differ between the two schedules. TCR sequencing was performed for some 250 trial participants, of whom around 200 were given two doses of AZD1222 and some 26 were given two doses of MenACWY control vaccine. Enrollment into the trials was organized by age into subgroups of 18-55, 56-69 and 70-plus years, and those subgroups contained approximately 150, 30 and 60 TCR-sequenced participants, respectively.

Counted from cysteine to phenylalanine, this CDR3 has 15 amino acids. This entry keeps only the CDR3 DNA: 45 bases, framed from base 1. Trimming accounts for 1 base at V and 0 bases at J, while the number of junction bases matched to no gene is 0. CDR1 and CDR2 are read off the germline V gene as SGHTS and YDEGEE. On the study overall, not on this receptor specifically: CD4 TCRs associated with the vaccine covered the entire spike protein, and the dominant responses were in regions 160-218 and 743-854. Reportedly, almost half of the unique spike-specific TCRs recognized epitopes lying outside the regions that are mutated in the B.1.351 and B.1.1.7 variants. In the small 56-69-year group, the increase in depth fell short of significance, most likely because of low power. Because no day 14 peak-response samples were available, repertoires were characterized only after the peak T cell response. Conclusions about previously exposed vaccinees are limited because only five to seven AZD1222 recipients were SARS-CoV-2 seropositive at baseline. Participants were mostly white British and included more females than males, and it was suggested by the authors that clonal diversity may have been underestimated. After two AZD1222 doses, both the breadth and the depth of spike-specific TCRs were significantly higher than at day 0 and than in MenACWY recipients.

Only one count was recorded for this clone. It lacks a known antigen. Base qualities are not at hand, and no much larger clone is one base apart. The CDR3 regions of human TCRbeta chains were analyzed by immunosequencing. Per the original workflow: TCRs in the repertoires were compared against a reference library of SARS-CoV-2-specific TCRs that had been generated with the MIRA antigen-specificity platform. Breadth was defined as the fraction of unique TCRs that were SARS-CoV-2-associated. Depth was defined as the fraction of total T cells that were SARS-CoV-2-associated. Using the MIRA data, each spike-specific TCR was assigned both to the spike region to which the TCR was reactive and to a CD4 or CD8 class. Log10-transformed breadth and depth values were compared by one-way ANOVA with Sidak's multiple comparisons tests. The clones in this table, taken by TCRdb from immuneACCESS, are in-frame only. Not every clone is retained; where verified, under half of the shortfall comes from an unresolved V gene, and the cause of the rest is unknown. V, J and clone size are taken as reported in that table, and D and trimming were inferred from the DNA itself. The sample data list around 110,000 clones, and around 90% of these were observed just once. The ten most abundant clones make up less than 6% of the sample.

Interpreted using the paper, the time point label stands for: baseline before first vaccination. Vaccinee samples were obtained from the UK trials COV001 and COV002, which included a single-blind randomized controlled phase 2/3 trial of AZD1222 (ChAdOx1 nCoV-19) in healthy adults. Trial participant PBMC samples were collected at day 0 and day 28 after the second dose for TCRbeta chain sequencing. Sequenced here: peripheral blood, sampled on day 0 of AZD1222 vaccination. This TCR derives from an adult in good health. Recombination connected TRBV5-8 to TRBJ2-3, with 9 central nucleotides matching TRBD2. In nucleotides, the sequence is TGTGCCAGCAGCTTGCTAGCGGGGAGCACAGATACGCAGTATTTT. It translates as CASSLLAGSTDTQYF.